The present entry profiles one TCR beta chain with its context. The antigen remains undetermined. The sample comes from a study of CD8+CD57+ T cells in acquired aplastic anemia. As for the study in general: Sorted CD4+ and CD8+ cells yielded DNA averaging around 3.5 ug.

The length of the CDR3 is 13 residues. CDR1 is SGHTA, CDR2 FQGNSA, per germline. Study-wide points: Between the patient and control groups, CD8+ Simpson's diversity did not differ significantly. Twenty-nine CD8+ CDR3 sequences were shared between patients and controls.

Both TCR beta VDJ combination and CDR3 sequence profiling were carried out. Genomic DNA was the template for this profiling. TCRdb ran MiXCR on the reads and lists one entry per CDR3 protein. The data contain around 120,000 distinct CDR3 sequences, less than 50% of them singletons. Whoever was chosen for sequencing had shown CD8+CD57+ cell expansion by flow cytometry. Input material: sorted CD4+, CD8+, or CD8+CD57+ T cells (not recorded which) from PBMCs. This receptor was taken from a human donor with aplastic anemia. The V call is TRBV7-2, the J call TRBJ1-1, with TRBD1 matching over 7 bases. The end of the DNA aligns better with TRBJ1-6, so the J call may be wrong. The CDR3 region has the DNA TGTGCCAGCAGCTTAGCGACACAGGGGACCCTCCACTTT. Its protein is CASSLATQGTLHF.